This entry describes one T cell receptor (beta chain). Its target is unknown. The V gene lost 5 bases and the J gene lost 7 bases, with 14 bases spanning the gap. From germline, CDR1 is MDHEN and CDR2 SYDVKM. This CDR3 is built from 13 residues. The data stem from a study of cytomegalovirus exposure and HLA in healthy donors. Study-level findings and limits: Overall, about 160 TCR beta chains were annotated as cytomegalovirus-associated.

TCRdb's copy holds only in-frame clones and misses some; the assay was immunoSEQ multiplex PCR. There are fewer than 250,000 clones in the sample; roughly 85% occur only once, and roughly 5.4% lies in the top ten. The TCR originated in a woman under 30 in good health and CMV-seronegative. Input material: PBMCs. The V and J genes are TRBV28 and TRBJ1-1; D is uncertain. In DNA, the CDR3 is TGTGCCAGCAGTCCAGACAATTCCCTTGAAGCTTTCTTT. Protein product: CASSPDNSLEAFF.